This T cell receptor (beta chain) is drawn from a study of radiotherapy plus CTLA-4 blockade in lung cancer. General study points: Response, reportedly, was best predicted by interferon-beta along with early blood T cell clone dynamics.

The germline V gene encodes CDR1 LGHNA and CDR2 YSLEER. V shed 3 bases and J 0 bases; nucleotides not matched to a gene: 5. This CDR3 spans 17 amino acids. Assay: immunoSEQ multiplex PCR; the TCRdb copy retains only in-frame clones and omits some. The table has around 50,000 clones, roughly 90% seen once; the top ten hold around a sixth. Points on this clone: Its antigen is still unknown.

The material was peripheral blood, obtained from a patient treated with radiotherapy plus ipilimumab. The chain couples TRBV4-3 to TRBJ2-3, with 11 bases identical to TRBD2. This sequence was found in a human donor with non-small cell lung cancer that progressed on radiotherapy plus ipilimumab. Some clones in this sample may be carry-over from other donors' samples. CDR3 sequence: CASSHQLAGGSTDTQYF. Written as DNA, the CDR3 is TGCGCCAGCAGCCACCAGCTAGCGGGGGGAAGCACAGATACGCAGTATTTT.